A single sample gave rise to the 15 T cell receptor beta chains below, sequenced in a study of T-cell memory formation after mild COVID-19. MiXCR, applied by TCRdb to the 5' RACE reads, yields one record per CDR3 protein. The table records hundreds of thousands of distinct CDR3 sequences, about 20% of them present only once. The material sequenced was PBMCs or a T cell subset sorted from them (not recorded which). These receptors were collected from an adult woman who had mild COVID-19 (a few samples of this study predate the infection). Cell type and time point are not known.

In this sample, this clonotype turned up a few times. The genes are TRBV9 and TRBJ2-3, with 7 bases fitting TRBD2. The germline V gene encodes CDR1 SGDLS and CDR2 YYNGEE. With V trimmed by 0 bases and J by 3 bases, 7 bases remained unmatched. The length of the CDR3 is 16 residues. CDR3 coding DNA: TGTGCCAGCAGCGTAGGAATAGCGGGCTTAACAGATACGCAGTATTTT. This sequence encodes CASSVGIAGLTDTQYF.

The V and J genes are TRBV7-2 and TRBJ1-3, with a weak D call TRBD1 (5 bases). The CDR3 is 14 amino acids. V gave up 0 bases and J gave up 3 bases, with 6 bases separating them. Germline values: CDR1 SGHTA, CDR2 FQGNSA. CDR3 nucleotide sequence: TGTGCCAGCAGCTTAGCGAGGGGTGGAAACACCATATATTTT. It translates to CASSLARGGNTIYF.

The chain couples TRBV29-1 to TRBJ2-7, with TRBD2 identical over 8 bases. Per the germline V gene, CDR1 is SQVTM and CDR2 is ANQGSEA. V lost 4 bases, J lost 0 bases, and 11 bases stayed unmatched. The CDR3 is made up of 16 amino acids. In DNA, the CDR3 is TGCAGCGTTGGGGATGCGGGCGGGAGGTTCTCCTACGAGCAGTACTTC. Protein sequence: CSVGDAGGRFSYEQYF.

CDR3 DNA sequence: TGTGCCAGCAGTTCCGGGACAGGGATTACTCAGCCCCAGCATTTT. Amino acid sequence: CASSSGTGITQPQHF. The chain links TRBV12-3 or TRBV12-4 to TRBJ1-5; 9 nucleotides line up with TRBD1. The CDR3 totals 15 residues. J lost 6 bases, V lost 4 bases, and 7 bases had no gene match.

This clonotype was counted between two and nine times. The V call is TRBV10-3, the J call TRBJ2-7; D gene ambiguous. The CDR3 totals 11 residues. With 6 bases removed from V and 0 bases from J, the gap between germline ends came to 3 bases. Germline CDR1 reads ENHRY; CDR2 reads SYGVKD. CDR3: CAIRSSYEQYF. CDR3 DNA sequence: TGTGCCATCAGGAGCTCCTACGAGCAGTACTTC.

For the CDR3, the DNA is TGCAGTGCTAGCGGCCTTTATGGCTACACCTTC. Translated: CSASGLYGYTF. The J gene is TRBJ1-2, the V gene TRBV20-1; no clear D gene. CDR3 size: 11 residues. CDR1 is DFQATT and CDR2 is SNEGSKA in the germline V gene (reference sequence). Trimming removed 3 bases from V and 5 bases from J, with 7 bases in between.

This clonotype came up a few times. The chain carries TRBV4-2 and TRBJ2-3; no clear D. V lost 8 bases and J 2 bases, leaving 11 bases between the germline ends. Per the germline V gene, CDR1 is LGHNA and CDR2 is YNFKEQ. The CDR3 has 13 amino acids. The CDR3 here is CASRLGLTDTQYF. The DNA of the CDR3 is TGTGCCAGCCGGTTGGGCCTCACAGATACGCAGTATTTT.

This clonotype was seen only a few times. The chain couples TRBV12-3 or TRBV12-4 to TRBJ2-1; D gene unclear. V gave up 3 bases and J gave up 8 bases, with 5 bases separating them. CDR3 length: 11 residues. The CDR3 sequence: CASSFGYEQFF. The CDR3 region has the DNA TGTGCCAGCAGTTTTGGGTATGAGCAGTTCTTC.

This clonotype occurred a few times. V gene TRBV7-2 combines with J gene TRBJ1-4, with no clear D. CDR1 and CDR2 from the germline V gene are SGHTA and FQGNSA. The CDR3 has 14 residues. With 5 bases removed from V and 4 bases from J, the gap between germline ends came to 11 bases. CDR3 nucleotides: TGTGCCAGCAGCCCCGAACGGATTAATGAAAAACTGTTTTTT. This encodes CASSPERINEKLFF.

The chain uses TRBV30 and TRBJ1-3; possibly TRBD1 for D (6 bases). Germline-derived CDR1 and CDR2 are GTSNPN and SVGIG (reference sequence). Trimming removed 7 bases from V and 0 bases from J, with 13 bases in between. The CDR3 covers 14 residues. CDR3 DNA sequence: TGTGCCTCCAGCGGGGGCCCCTCTGGAAACACCATATATTTT. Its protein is CASSGGPSGNTIYF.

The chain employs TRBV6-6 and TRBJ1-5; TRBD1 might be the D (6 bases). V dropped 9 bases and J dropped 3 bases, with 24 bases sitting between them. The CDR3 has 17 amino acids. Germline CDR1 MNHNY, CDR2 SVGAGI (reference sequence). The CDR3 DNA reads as TGTGCCAGTACCGACACAAGCAGGGGCGCTGACAATCAGCCCCAGCATTTT. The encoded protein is CASTDTSRGADNQPQHF.

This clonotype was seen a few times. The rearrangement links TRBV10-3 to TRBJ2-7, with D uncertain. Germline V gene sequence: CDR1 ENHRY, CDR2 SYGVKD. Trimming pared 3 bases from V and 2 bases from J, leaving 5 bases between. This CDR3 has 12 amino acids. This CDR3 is CAISDGAYEQYF. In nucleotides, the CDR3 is TGTGCCATCAGTGATGGGGCCTACGAGCAGTACTTC.

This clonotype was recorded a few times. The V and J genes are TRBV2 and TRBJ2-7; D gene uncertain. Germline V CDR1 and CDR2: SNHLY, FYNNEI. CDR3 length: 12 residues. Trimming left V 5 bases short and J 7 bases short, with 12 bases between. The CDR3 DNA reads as TGTGCCAGCAGTCCCGCCCGCTATGAGCAGTACTTC. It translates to CASSPARYEQYF.

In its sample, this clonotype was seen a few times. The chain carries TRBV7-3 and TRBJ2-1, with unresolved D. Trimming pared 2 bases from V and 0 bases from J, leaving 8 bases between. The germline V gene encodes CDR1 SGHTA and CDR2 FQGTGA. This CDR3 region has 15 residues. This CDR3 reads CASSLQLSSYNEQFF. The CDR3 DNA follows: TGTGCCAGCAGCTTACAGCTAAGCTCCTACAATGAGCAGTTCTTC.

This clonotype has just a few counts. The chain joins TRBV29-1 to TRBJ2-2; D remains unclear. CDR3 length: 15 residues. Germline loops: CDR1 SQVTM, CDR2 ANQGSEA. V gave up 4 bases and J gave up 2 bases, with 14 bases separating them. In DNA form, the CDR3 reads TGCAGCGTTGTTGGGTCTAGTACAAACACCGGGGAGCTGTTTTTT. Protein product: CSVVGSSTNTGELFF.